The 26 T cell receptor beta chains listed next were all sequenced from one sample in a study of OX40 agonist ivuxolimab in advanced cancers. The table came from immunoSEQ multiplex PCR; TCRdb's copy has only in-frame clones and leaves some out. The profile shows some 48,000 clones, around nine tenths of them singletons. The sample consisted of CD4+ or CD8+ T cells sorted from blood, taken in a trial of the OX40 agonist ivuxolimab. The receptor source for this set is an adult with an advanced solid tumor such as melanoma, head and neck, liver or kidney cancer.

The chain is built from TRBV4-3 and TRBJ2-2, with TRBD1 identical over 7 bases. Trimming cost V 8 bases and J 0 bases; bases outside gene matches: 12. Germline CDR1 is LGHNA and CDR2 is YSLEER. The CDR3 is 17 amino acids. The CDR3 spells CASPYRGHNPNTGELFF. The CDR3 nucleotides read TGCGCCAGCCCCTACAGGGGCCACAACCCGAACACCGGGGAGCTGTTTTTT.

This clone came up once. The chain joins TRBV6-5 to TRBJ1-2, with no clear D. The CDR3 has 13 residues. Germline V lookup: CDR1 MNHEY, CDR2 SVGAGI. V was clipped by 2 bases and J by 4 bases, with 8 bases between them. In nucleotides, the CDR3 is TGTGCCAGCAGTTACGGTCAGTTCTATGGCTACACCTTC. Translation gives CASSYGQFYGYTF.

V is TRBV7-9 and J is TRBJ2-3, with 7 bases identical to TRBD2. Germline trimming cut 5 bases from V and 8 bases from J; bases unmatched to any gene: 4. CDR1 is SEHNR, CDR2 FQNEAQ, per germline (reference sequence). The CDR3 totals 12 residues. The CDR3 sequence is CASSLTSITQYF. In DNA, the CDR3 is TGTGCCAGCAGCCTGACTAGCATTACGCAGTATTTT.

This clone was seen a few times. The genes are TRBV9 and TRBJ2-3; D gene unclear. Germline lookup yields CDR1 SGDLS and CDR2 YYNGEE. V lost 0 bases and J 9 bases, leaving 8 bases between the germline ends. CDR3 length equals 12 residues. CDR3 bases: TGTGCCAGCAGCGTAGCTCAGGAGACGCAGTATTTT. Translating gives CASSVAQETQYF.

This chain uses TRBV18 with TRBJ1-2, with D possibly TRBD1 on 6 matching bases. Germline values: CDR1 KGHSH, CDR2 LQKENI. V was trimmed by 2 bases and J by 3 bases, leaving 10 bases between them. The CDR3 runs 14 residues. CDR3 loop: CASSPTGADYGYTF. Here the CDR3 DNA reads TGTGCCAGCTCACCAACGGGGGCTGACTATGGCTACACCTTC.

The chain links TRBV4-2 to TRBJ1-2; D not certain. The CDR3 consists of 17 residues. The V gene's germline CDR1 is LGHNA and CDR2 YNFKEQ. Trimming left V 0 bases short and J 3 bases short, with 17 bases between. Written as DNA, the CDR3 is TGTGCCAGCAGCCAAGAGGTGTTTTTAACATGGGACTATGGCTACACCTTC. Its translation: CASSQEVFLTWDYGYTF.

V usage is TRBV7-9 and J usage is TRBJ1-2; a weak D match, TRBD1 (6 bases). V gave up 10 bases and J gave up 5 bases, with 8 bases separating them. This CDR3 comprises 10 residues. Germline V gene sequence: CDR1 SEHNR, CDR2 FQNEAQ (reference sequence). CDR3 loop: CATGEYGYTF. CDR3 in DNA: TGTGCCACAGGGGAATATGGCTACACCTTC.

The chain recombines TRBV5-4 with TRBJ2-3, with D uncertain. CDR3 length: 13 residues. Trimming removed 3 bases from V and 5 bases from J, with 10 bases in between. Germline assignment: CDR1 SGHNT and CDR2 YYREEE (reference sequence). As DNA, the CDR3 is TGTGCCAGCAGCTCCCTCCCCGGAGATACGCAGTATTTT. It yields the protein CASSSLPGDTQYF.

J is TRBJ2-2 and V is TRBV6-4, with TRBD1 as a possible D gene (6 bases). Per the germline V gene, CDR1 is MRHNA and CDR2 is SNTAGT. There are 13 residues in the CDR3. V lost 6 bases and J lost 6, with 11 bases in between. The CDR3 DNA sequence: TGTGCCAGCAGGCTTACAGGGTCCGGGGAGCTGTTTTTT. Translated: CASRLTGSGELFF.

The CDR3 DNA follows: TGTGCCAGCAGCTCCCCGACTAGACCCCCTTACGAGCAGTACTTC. Translated: CASSSPTRPPYEQYF. The V and J genes are TRBV7-2 and TRBJ2-7, with a weak D call TRBD2 (6 bases). The ends were cut back, 4 bases at V and 4 bases at J, with 17 bases in the middle. Per the germline V gene, CDR1 is SGHTA and CDR2 is FQGNSA. The CDR3 is 15 residues long.

V usage is TRBV7-3 and J usage is TRBJ2-2; 10 positions match TRBD2. From germline, CDR1 is SGHTA and CDR2 FQGTGA. The trim removed 1 base at V and 2 bases at J, leaving 16 bases unmatched. CDR3 length: 21 amino acids. CDR3 amino acids: CASSLNAGEWSGRVNTGELFF. The CDR3 region has the DNA TGTGCCAGCAGCTTAAACGCGGGTGAGTGGAGCGGGAGGGTTAACACCGGGGAGCTGTTTTTT.

As DNA, the CDR3 is TGTGCCAGCAGCCTGGGGACTAGCGGGGGGGCTCTCATTTACAATGAGCAGTTCTTC. Translated, it gives CASSLGTSGGALIYNEQFF. The gene calls are TRBV4-2 and TRBJ2-1, with 16 positions matching TRBD2. The CDR3 runs 19 residues. CDR1 and CDR2 from the germline V gene are LGHNA and YNFKEQ. V dropped 4 bases and J dropped 4; count of bases not matched to a gene: 10.

V gene TRBV20-1 combines with J gene TRBJ2-3, with D possibly TRBD2 on 6 matching bases. The CDR3 loop spans 10 amino acids. Germline CDR1 is DFQATT and CDR2 is SNEGSKA (reference sequence). This CDR3 is CSGRGDTQYF. In DNA form, the CDR3 reads TGCAGCGGCCGGGGGGATACGCAGTATTTT.

This sequence joins TRBV27 and TRBJ2-7, with 7 positions matching TRBD1. This CDR3 has 14 residues. The germline CDR1 and CDR2 sequences are MNHEY and SMNVEV (reference sequence). Trimming at V came to 4 bases and at J to 2 bases, leaving 5 bases not matched to a gene. The CDR3 is CASSSLGQTYEQYF. CDR3 DNA sequence: TGTGCCAGCAGTTCCCTGGGACAGACCTACGAGCAGTACTTC.

The chain links TRBV6-1 to TRBJ2-3, with 9 nucleotides matching TRBD1. The CDR3 covers 15 residues. Germline values: CDR1 MNHNS, CDR2 SASEGT. V was clipped by 5 bases and J by 5 bases; unmatched bases: 8. The CDR3: CASSRTGDLLDTQYF. The CDR3 DNA reads TGTGCCAGCAGTCGGACAGGGGATCTATTAGATACGCAGTATTTT.

The CDR3 DNA reads TGTGCCTCTTTCCCGACAGGGAGGTCGACCGGGGAGCTGTTTTTT. It yields the protein CASFPTGRSTGELFF. The chain employs TRBV19 and TRBJ2-2, with D possibly matching TRBD1 (7 bases). Germline CDR1 is LNHDA and CDR2 is SQIVND (reference sequence). This CDR3 contains 15 residues. The V gene lost 11 bases and the J gene lost 5 bases, with 21 bases spanning the gap.

This clone was picked up a small number of times. V gene TRBV5-1 combines with J gene TRBJ1-5; D might be TRBD1 (5 bases). Germline CDR1 and CDR2: SGHRS and YFSETQ. CDR3 length: 15 amino acids. The germline V and J ends were trimmed by 1 base and 2 bases, with 10 bases remaining between them. The CDR3 DNA follows: TGCGCCAGCAGCTTGAACGGGGCGGGCAATCAGCCCCAGCATTTT. It codes for CASSLNGAGNQPQHF.

The chain joins TRBV4-1 to TRBJ1-6; 7 nucleotides align to TRBD1. The V gene's germline CDR1 is MGHRA and CDR2 YSYEKL. The CDR3 has 17 residues. J gave up 5 bases and V 0 bases, and 7 bases lay outside the gene matches. Here the CDR3 DNA reads TGCGCCAGCAGCCAAGAAGTTCCAGGGGGTAATAATTCACCCCTCCACTTT. Protein sequence: CASSQEVPGGNNSPLHF.

The V gene is TRBV27, the J gene TRBJ1-3; D uncertain. The CDR3 length is 14 residues. V was clipped by 2 bases and J by 0 bases, with 5 bases between them. The germline V gene encodes CDR1 MNHEY and CDR2 SMNVEV (reference sequence). CDR3: CASSLTVSGNTIYF. Written as DNA, the CDR3 is TGTGCCAGCAGTTTAACGGTCTCTGGAAACACCATATATTTT.

The CDR3 reads CSASPGDTQYF. The CDR3 DNA reads as TGCAGTGCCTCCCCTGGAGATACGCAGTATTTT. The V call is TRBV20-1, the J call TRBJ2-3, with D unclear. Trimming cost V 6 bases and J 5 bases, with 9 bases left between them. Per the germline V gene, CDR1 is DFQATT and CDR2 is SNEGSKA (reference sequence). The CDR3 has 11 residues.

The chain combines TRBV4-1 with TRBJ1-2; the D gene is possibly TRBD1 (5 bases). Germline CDR1 and CDR2: MGHRA and YSYEKL. Between the trimmed V and J ends, which lost 4 bases and 6 bases, there was a span of 12 bases. CDR3 size: 13 residues. The CDR3 nucleotides are TGCGCCAGCAGCCCCCGGGACGGGGATGGCTACACCTTC. Residues: CASSPRDGDGYTF.

The chain couples TRBV4-2 to TRBJ2-3; no firm D call. Looked up from germline, CDR1 is LGHNA and CDR2 is YNFKEQ. The CDR3 contains 12 residues. With 1 base removed from V and 6 bases from J, the gap between germline ends came to 5 bases. CDR3 DNA: TGTGCCAGCAGCCAAGGTCGGGATACGCAGTATTTT. Amino acids: CASSQGRDTQYF.

In this sample, this clone turned up once. The chain combines TRBV9 with TRBJ1-4, with a possible D match to TRBD1 (6 bases). V lost 1 base and J lost 6, with 13 bases in between. There are 15 residues in the CDR3. CDR1 is SGDLS and CDR2 is YYNGEE in the germline V gene. CDR3 nucleotide sequence: TGTGCCAGCAGCGTAAGGGGGGAGTTGGATGAAAAACTGTTTTTT. Translation gives CASSVRGELDEKLFF.

This clone was counted only a few times. V gene TRBV10-3 combines with J gene TRBJ1-1; D is unclear. The CDR3 length is 15 residues. Germline V gives CDR1 ENHRY, CDR2 SYGVKD. V lost 2 bases and J 4 bases, leaving 14 bases between the germline ends. CDR3 amino acids: CAISEVALEGTEAFF. The CDR3 nucleotides read TGTGCCATCAGTGAGGTGGCCCTGGAGGGCACTGAAGCTTTCTTT.

The chain combines TRBV29-1 with TRBJ2-2; 14 bases are a match to TRBD2. Germline CDR1 is SQVTM and CDR2 is ANQGSEA. The CDR3 has 15 residues. V was clipped by 6 bases and J by 7 bases; unmatched bases: 7. CDR3 sequence reads: CSVVGLAGVSGELFF. The CDR3 bases are TGCAGCGTCGTGGGACTAGCGGGAGTCAGCGGGGAGCTGTTTTTT.

The genes are TRBV4-3 and TRBJ2-2; D not resolved. Trimming took off 0 bases at V and 0 bases at J, with 8 bases between the two ends. The CDR3 length is 16 residues. The V gene's germline CDR1 is LGHNA and CDR2 YSLEER. The CDR3 loop reads CASSQEYLTNTGELFF. The CDR3 region has the DNA TGCGCCAGCAGCCAAGAATACTTGACGAACACCGGGGAGCTGTTTTTT.